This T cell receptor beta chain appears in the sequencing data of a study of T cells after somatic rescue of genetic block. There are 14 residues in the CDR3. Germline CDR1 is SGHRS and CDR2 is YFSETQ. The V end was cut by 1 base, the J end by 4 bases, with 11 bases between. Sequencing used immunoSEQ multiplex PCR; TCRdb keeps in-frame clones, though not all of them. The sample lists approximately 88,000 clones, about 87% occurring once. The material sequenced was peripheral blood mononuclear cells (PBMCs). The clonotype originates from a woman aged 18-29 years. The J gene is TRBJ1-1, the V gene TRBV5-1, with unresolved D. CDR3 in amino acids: CASSLYGRGTEAFF. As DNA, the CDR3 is TGCGCCAGCAGCTTGTACGGTCGCGGCACTGAAGCTTTCTTT.